These T cell receptor beta chains were read from a single sample in a study of blood T cell repertoires in COVID-19. This table comes from immunoSEQ multiplex PCR, and its TCRdb copy is limited to in-frame clones, with some not included. The table has some 330,000 clones, more than 85% seen once. The sample was PBMCs or T cells enriched from blood (not recorded which). These receptors originate from a woman in her 30s who had recovered from COVID-19. CDR3s include the opening cysteine and the closing phenylalanine or tryptophan. The D gene is left open where the match is weak. Size is omitted from some rows. Given values are once, few, many or a class for expanded clones.

>TRBD1|TRBJ2-7|TRBV28|.
TGTGCCAGCAGTCGGGACTTGTGGGACAGGAGCTACGAGCAGTACTTC
CASSRDLWDRSYEQYF
>.|TRBJ2-3|TRBV10-3|.
TGTGCCATCAGTCGAATACCACGCAGGGGCACAGATACGCAGTATTTT
CAISRIPRRGTDTQYF
>.|TRBJ2-1|TRBV27|.
TGTGCCAGCAGTTCTCCACGCCAGCGGGTCTACAATGAGCAGTTCTTC
CASSSPRQRVYNEQFF
>.|TRBJ1-4|TRBV6-5|.
TGTGCCAGCAGTCAACGGGGGGGCTCGGTTGAAAAACTGTTTTTT
CASSQRGGSVEKLFF
>TRBD1|TRBJ1-3|TRBV6-5|once
TGTGCCAGCTCGGGACAGGAGGGAAACACCATATATTTT
CASSGQEGNTIYF
>TRBD1|TRBJ2-6|TRBV28|.
TGTGCCAGCAGTTTGGGGACAGTCTCTGGGGCCAACGTCCTGACTTTC
CASSLGTVSGANVLTF
>TRBD2|TRBJ2-3|TRBV27|.
TGTGCCAGCAGTTCCCCCCAGCTAGCGGCTAGCACAGATACGCAGTATTTT
CASSSPQLAASTDTQYF
>.|TRBJ1-1|TRBV19|.
TGTGCCAGTAGTATTGGCCCTAACACTGAAGCTTTCTTT
CASSIGPNTEAFF
>.|TRBJ1-3|TRBV28|.
TGTGCCAGCAGTCTAGGACAGAGCTCTGGAAACACCATATATTTT
CASSLGQSSGNTIYF
>TRBD1|TRBJ2-7|TRBV30|.
TGTGCCTGGAGGCCAGGTGGGACAGCTGGGATCTTC
CAWRPGGTAGIF
>.|TRBJ1-2|TRBV7-9|.
TGTGCCAGCAGCCTTGACCAGGGTAACTATGGCTACACCTTC
CASSLDQGNYGYTF
>.|TRBJ1-3|TRBV11-2|.
TGTGCCAGCAGCTTAGGGTCGACAGTCGGAAACACCATATATTTT
CASSLGSTVGNTIYF
>.|TRBJ2-1|TRBV2|.
TGTGCCAGCAGTGACCGCGGGCCCTACAATGAGCAGTTCTTC
CASSDRGPYNEQFF
>.|TRBJ2-3|TRBV9|once
TGTGCCAGCAGCGTCCTCGGTTCTGATACGCAGTATTTT
CASSVLGSDTQYF
>.|TRBJ1-4|TRBV28|.
TGTGCCAGCACTCCAGGGACTACTAATGAAAAACTGTTTTTT
CASTPGTTNEKLFF